This record concerns one TCR beta chain sequence. Its antigen is currently unknown. This CDR3 region has 16 residues. J was trimmed by 0 bases and V by 2 bases; bases with no gene match: 5. CDR1 MDHEN and CDR2 SYDVKM come from the germline V gene. The data are from a study of naive and memory T cell subsets. Study-wide results and limits: Possibly reflecting memory cells re-expressing CD45RA, a few larger clonotypes occurred in naive repertoires, especially CD8. A clonotype means one alpha or beta sequence, not an alpha/beta pair. From naive to CM, EM and EMRA, diversity decreased and Gini increased.

The beta constant-region primer was an equimolar mix of two oligonucleotides covering TRBC1 and TRBC2. Nested alpha and beta constant-region primers with the SP2 primer drove four PCR rounds on ligated cDNA. TCRdb redid the calling of the UMI-ligation and nested PCR reads with MiXCR, one entry per CDR3 protein. Of more than 120,000 distinct CDR3 sequences detected, roughly a fifth appear once; the ten largest clones hold approximately 0.58%. The receptor's source is a human donor in good health. This chain uses TRBV28 with TRBJ2-7; 9 nucleotides line up with TRBD1. The specimen sequenced was naive CD8+ T cells from blood. The CDR3 spells CASSLPGTGSSYEQYF. CDR3 sequence (DNA): TGTGCCAGCAGTTTACCCGGGACAGGGAGCTCCTACGAGCAGTACTTC.